Given below is one TCR beta chain in context. This sample stems from a study of blood T cell repertoires in COVID-19. Study-level information: From the United States, Italy and Spain came samples of acute and convalescent COVID-19.

The CDR3 runs to 15 residues. Germline V lookup: CDR1 ENHRY, CDR2 SYGVKD. Trimming took 6 bases from V and 0 from J, leaving 11 bases between them. Seattle-derived patients entered the study during active infection and were followed longitudinally. Some clones are missing from TCRdb's copy, which holds only in-frame ones; the method was immunoSEQ multiplex PCR. The table has some 180,000 clones, 70% to 80% seen once. The chain joins TRBV10-3 to TRBJ2-2, with D possibly TRBD2 on 5 matching bases. What was sequenced was peripheral blood. The TCR was taken from a woman between 40 and 55 years old with COVID-19, enrolled during active disease. In DNA, the CDR3 is TGTGCCATCAGAGGCGGGTCCACGAACACCGGGGAGCTGTTTTTT. Amino acids: CAIRGGSTNTGELFF.